A selection of T cell receptor beta chains follows, all from one sample in a study of shared clonotypes between healthy human individuals. Profiled with immunoSEQ multiplex PCR; TCRdb holds only in-frame clones, not every one. The table has millions of clones, roughly 96% seen once; the top ten hold 0.1% to 0.15%. The sample taken for sequencing was naive CD4+ T cells sorted from blood. The receptor set was obtained from a young man in good health. Both conserved end residues are part of each CDR3. The order of the fields is CDR3 protein, CDR3 DNA, D gene, V gene, clone size, J gene. A D gene is named only where the DNA matches it firmly. Only part of the rows carry a size: once, few, many, or a class if the clone is expanded.

CASRMDSITGELFF,TGTGCTAGTCGGATGGACTCGATCACCGGGGAGCTGTTTTTT,.,TRBV12-5,.,TRBJ2-2
CASSLVPGGSTGELFF,TGTGCCAGCAGCTTGGTTCCGGGAGGTAGCACCGGGGAGCTGTTTTTT,TRBD2,TRBV5-6,.,TRBJ2-2
CATSTTSDRPNYTF,TGTGCCACCAGCACAACCTCTGACAGGCCGAACTACACCTTC,.,TRBV15,.,TRBJ1-2
CASSLGRAGSGNEQFF,TGTGCCAGCAGCTTAGGGCGCGCCGGGAGCGGCAATGAGCAGTTCTTC,.,TRBV7-2,.,TRBJ2-1
CASTGGGKLTSYEQYF,TGTGCCAGCACGGGCGGTGGAAAGCTGACCTCCTACGAGCAGTACTTC,.,TRBV28,.,TRBJ2-7
CASSSGQGFWEQYF,TGCGCCAGCAGCTCGGGACAGGGGTTCTGGGAGCAGTACTTC,TRBD1,TRBV5-1,.,TRBJ2-7
CASSQAGTDTQYF,TGTGCCAGCAGCCAAGCGGGAACAGATACGCAGTATTTT,.,TRBV4-2,.,TRBJ2-3
CSVSPHLQGSSYEQYF,TGCAGCGTTTCCCCTCATTTACAGGGCAGCTCCTACGAGCAGTACTTC,.,TRBV29-1,.,TRBJ2-7
CASRVPGARTEAFF,TGTGCCAGCAGGGTCCCAGGGGCGAGAACTGAAGCTTTCTTT,.,TRBV6-5,.,TRBJ1-1
CASSLKGAQGYTF,TGTGCCAGCAGTTTAAAGGGGGCGCAAGGCTACACCTTC,TRBD1,TRBV6-5,.,TRBJ1-2
CASSLGSPAISTDTQYF,TGTGCCAGCAGCCTAGGATCGCCAGCCATTAGCACAGATACGCAGTATTTT,.,TRBV28,.,TRBJ2-3
CASVGNTIYF,TGTGCCAGCGTGGGAAACACCATATATTTT,.,TRBV7-9,once,TRBJ1-3
CASSENGLFQETQYF,TGTGCCAGCAGTGAAAACGGACTCTTCCAAGAGACCCAGTACTTC,.,TRBV2,.,TRBJ2-5
CASRAAGAGGYTF,TGCGCCAGCAGGGCGGCGGGCGCGGGGGGCTACACCTTC,.,TRBV10-2,.,TRBJ1-2
CASSPTVYYGYTF,TGTGCCAGCAGCCCGACGGTTTACTATGGCTACACCTTC,.,TRBV28,.,TRBJ1-2
CASSFGGQSSGANVLTF,TGCGCCAGCAGCTTTGGGGGGCAGAGCTCTGGGGCCAACGTCCTGACTTTC,.,TRBV5-1,.,TRBJ2-6
CASSELGTGTRPQHF,TGTGCCAGCAGTGAATTGGGGACAGGAACCCGGCCCCAGCATTTT,TRBD1,TRBV6-1,.,TRBJ1-5
CASSSPTSVTDTQYF,TGCGCCAGCAGCTCGCCGACTAGCGTCACAGATACGCAGTATTTT,TRBD2,TRBV5-1,.,TRBJ2-3
CASSPHSGSTDTQYF,TGTGCCAGCAGTCCCCATAGCGGGAGCACAGATACGCAGTATTTT,TRBD2,TRBV5-4,.,TRBJ2-3
CAWSLAGGTGELFF,TGTGCCTGGAGTCTAGCGGGAGGAACCGGGGAGCTGTTTTTT,TRBD2,TRBV30,.,TRBJ2-2
CASSITAGVETQYF,TGTGCCAGTAGTATAACAGCGGGAGTAGAGACCCAGTACTTC,TRBD2,TRBV19,.,TRBJ2-5
CASSSGQEFGYTF,TGTGCCAGCAGCTCCGGACAGGAATTTGGCTACACCTTC,TRBD1,TRBV28,.,TRBJ1-2
CASGLVLGHGYTF,TGTGCTAGTGGTTTGGTACTGGGGCATGGCTACACCTTC,.,TRBV12-5,.,TRBJ1-2
CASSYKWESSYEQYF,TGTGCCAGCAGTTACAAGTGGGAGTCGAGCTACGAGCAGTACTTC,.,TRBV6-5,.,TRBJ2-7
CASRPSDSNQPQHF,TGCGCCAGCAGACCAAGTGATAGCAATCAGCCCCAGCATTTT,.,TRBV4-1,.,TRBJ1-5
CASSEFVWAEGTDTQYF,TGTGCCAGCAGTGAATTTGTTTGGGCGGAGGGCACAGATACGCAGTATTTT,.,TRBV6-1,.,TRBJ2-3
CASSRVAGGQDTQYF,TGCGCCAGCAGCCGGGTAGCGGGAGGACAAGATACGCAGTATTTT,TRBD2,TRBV4-3,.,TRBJ2-3
CASSSKPSAGELFF,TGTGCCAGCAGCTCTAAACCCTCCGCCGGGGAGCTGTTTTTT,.,TRBV11-2,.,TRBJ2-2
CASSTRGRESSPLHF,TGTGCCAGTAGTACCCGGGGCAGGGAAAGCTCACCCCTCCACTTT,.,TRBV19,.,TRBJ1-6
CASSQYRDSQETQYF,TGCGCCAGCAGCCAATATAGGGACAGCCAAGAGACCCAGTACTTC,TRBD1,TRBV4-1,.,TRBJ2-5
CASRQGTYNEQFF,TGTGCCAGCAGACAGGGGACCTACAATGAGCAGTTCTTC,TRBD1,TRBV7-2,.,TRBJ2-1
CASSLSVGAHEQYF,TGTGCCAGCAGTTTATCGGTCGGAGCTCACGAGCAGTACTTC,.,TRBV28,.,TRBJ2-7
CAWSVLGQFSGNTIYF,TGTGCCTGGAGTGTATTAGGACAGTTCTCTGGAAACACCATATATTTT,.,TRBV30,.,TRBJ1-3
CASSPHWSSYEQYF,TGTGCCAGCAGCCCCCATTGGAGCTCCTACGAGCAGTACTTC,.,TRBV7-8,.,TRBJ2-7
CASSPMGGAGGAFF,TGTGCCAGCAGTCCCATGGGTGGGGCGGGCGGTGCTTTCTTT,.,TRBV7-9,.,TRBJ1-1
CASSLGGPAQETQYF,TGTGCCAGCAGCTTGGGGGGGCCGGCCCAAGAGACCCAGTACTTC,.,TRBV7-9,.,TRBJ2-5